Presented here are 32 T cell receptor beta chains from one specimen sequenced in a study of blood T cell repertoires in COVID-19. TCRdb's copy holds only in-frame clones and misses some; the assay was immunoSEQ multiplex PCR. Of 65,000 to 75,000 clones listed, 91% were seen once; the top ten hold about 12%. Sequenced sample: peripheral blood. These receptors all come from a human donor with active COVID-19. The donor label of this sample is uncertain.

The chain employs TRBV6-5 and TRBJ1-1; D not resolved. The germline V gene has CDR1 MNHEY and CDR2 SVGAGI. V shed 4 bases and J shed 4 bases, with 13 bases lying between them. The CDR3 sequence is 14 residues long. In nucleotides, the CDR3 is TGTGCCAGCAGTTCCTTACATTCAAGCACTGAAGCTTTCTTT. This codes for CASSSLHSSTEAFF.

The rearrangement links TRBV20-1 to TRBJ2-1; D gene ambiguous. CDR3 length: 14 amino acids. The germline CDR1 and CDR2 sequences are DFQATT and SNEGSKA (reference sequence). V lost 3 bases to trimming and J lost 0 bases, with 9 bases between them. The CDR3 DNA reads as TGCAGTGCTAGTGGGCTCCCCTCCTACAATGAGCAGTTCTTC. Translating gives CSASGLPSYNEQFF.

This chain connects TRBV28 to TRBJ1-3, with TRBD1 matching 7 bases. The V gene end was trimmed by 6 bases and the J gene end by 3 bases; junction bases not matched to a gene: 8. The CDR3 runs 15 residues. Per germline, CDR1 MDHEN and CDR2 SYDVKM. The CDR3 protein is CASSMDRTYGNTIYF. CDR3 DNA sequence: TGTGCCAGCAGCATGGACAGGACGTATGGAAACACCATATATTTT. Looking up the rest from reference TRBV28 and TRBJ1-3 gives the full variable domain: DVKVTQSSRYLVKRTGEKVFLECVQDMDHENMFWYRQDPGLGLRLIYFSYDVKMKEKGDIPEGYSVSREKKERFSLILESASTNQTSMYLCASSMDRTYGNTIYFGEGSWLTVV.

The rearrangement joins TRBV28 to TRBJ2-5; D is unclear. Trimming stripped 3 bases from V and 5 bases from J, with 7 bases between. The V gene's germline CDR1 is MDHEN and CDR2 SYDVKM. This CDR3 spans 12 amino acids. The CDR3 nucleotides are TGTGCCAGCAGTTTGTCGCGGGAGACCCAGTACTTC. Its translation is CASSLSRETQYF.

J is TRBJ2-3 and V is TRBV5-4; 9 positions match TRBD2. The V segment lost 4 bases and the J segment 4 bases; nucleotides outside the gene matches: 10. The length of the CDR3 is 16 residues. Germline V gene sequence: CDR1 SGHNT, CDR2 YYREEE (reference sequence). The CDR3 nucleotides read TGTGCCAGCAGCGTAAAGACTAGCGGTGAACCAGATACGCAGTATTTT. Amino acids: CASSVKTSGEPDTQYF.

J is TRBJ2-5 and V is TRBV7-6; 7 bases are shared with TRBD1. CDR1 and CDR2 from the germline V gene are SGHVS and FNYEAQ. V shed 5 bases, J shed 5 bases, and the junction held 17 bases outside the gene matches. There are 17 residues in the CDR3. Here the CDR3 DNA reads TGTGCCAGCAGCCAAAGGACAGGCATGGTGGTTTTGGAGACCCAGTACTTC. Protein: CASSQRTGMVVLETQYF.

The chain recombines TRBV28 with TRBJ2-1, with D perhaps matching TRBD2 (6 bases). The V and J ends lost 7 bases and 0 bases respectively, with 13 bases between them. The CDR3 runs 15 residues. Germline V gene sequence: CDR1 MDHEN, CDR2 SYDVKM. The CDR3 protein is CASKTRESSYNEQFF. The DNA of the CDR3 is TGTGCCAGCAAAACCCGGGAGAGCTCCTACAATGAGCAGTTCTTC.

V is TRBV5-1 and J is TRBJ2-3; 8 bases match TRBD2. CDR3 size: 15 residues. Germline V gene sequence: CDR1 SGHRS, CDR2 YFSETQ. Trimming cost V 0 bases and J 4 bases; bases outside gene matches: 4. CDR3 in amino acids: CASSLVLAEADTQYF. As DNA, the CDR3 is TGCGCCAGCAGCTTGGTACTAGCGGAAGCAGATACGCAGTATTTT.

The rearrangement joins TRBV24-1 to TRBJ1-2, with 7 bases fitting TRBD1. The germline CDR1 and CDR2 sequences are KGHDR and SFDVKD. J gave up 7 bases and V 1 base, and 8 bases lay outside the gene matches. The CDR3 is 15 residues long. CDR3 DNA: TGTGCCACCAGTGATTTTGGACGAGGGGGCGGTGGCTACACCTTC. Translating it yields CATSDFGRGGGGYTF.

V is TRBV27 and J is TRBJ2-1; 8 nucleotides align to TRBD2. Germline V gives CDR1 MNHEY, CDR2 SMNVEV (reference sequence). This CDR3 contains 16 residues. V shed 5 bases, J shed 0 bases, and the junction held 6 bases outside the gene matches. The DNA of the CDR3 is TGTGCCAGCAGTAGACTAGCGTACAGCTCCTACAATGAGCAGTTCTTC. Encoded protein: CASSRLAYSSYNEQFF.

CDR3 DNA: TGTGCCAGTCGACAGGGAAGATTGGCAACTAATGAAAAACTGTTTTTT. Protein: CASRQGRLATNEKLFF. J is TRBJ1-4 and V is TRBV2; 7 nucleotides line up with TRBD1. This CDR3 has 16 residues. CDR1 and CDR2 from the germline V gene are SNHLY and FYNNEI. V lost 9 bases, J lost 0 bases, and 10 bases stayed unmatched.

The chain combines TRBV6-2 or TRBV6-3 with TRBJ2-7, with 9 bases aligning to TRBD1. The ends lost 4 bases at V and 3 bases at J; junction bases unmatched: 4. CDR1 and CDR2 from the germline V gene are MNHEY and SVGEGT. The CDR3 is made up of 14 amino acids. The CDR3 DNA follows: TGTGCCAGCAGTTTGACAGGGGGAGTCTACGAGCAGTACTTC. It yields the protein CASSLTGGVYEQYF.

V is TRBV6-6 and J is TRBJ1-1, with TRBD1 identical over 10 bases. The CDR3 runs 13 residues. Losses at the gene ends were 7 bases for V and 5 bases for J; bases not matched to a gene: 4. Germline V lookup: CDR1 MNHNY, CDR2 SVGAGI (reference sequence). CDR3 amino acids: CASTRTGGTEAFF. The CDR3 DNA sequence: TGTGCCAGCACCAGGACAGGGGGGACTGAAGCTTTCTTT.

J is TRBJ1-4 and V is TRBV5-4; D is perhaps TRBD1 (5 bases). The ends were cut back, 3 bases at V and 0 bases at J, with 18 bases in the middle. Germline V lookup: CDR1 SGHNT, CDR2 YYREEE (reference sequence). This CDR3 comprises 18 residues. The CDR3 reads CASSYTRVGAPTNEKLFF. DNA of the CDR3: TGTGCCAGCAGCTATACCAGGGTAGGGGCCCCAACTAATGAAAAACTGTTTTTT.

This clone came up once. This chain connects TRBV3-1 (or the pseudogene TRBV3-2) to TRBJ2-2; D might be TRBD2 (5 bases). The V gene's germline CDR1 is LGHDT and CDR2 YNNKEL (reference sequence). The CDR3 consists of 13 residues. The V end lost 2 bases, the J end lost 8 bases, and 9 bases lay between the germline ends. CDR3 nucleotide sequence: TGTGCCAGCAGCCAAAACGGGATGGGGGAGCTGTTTTTT. This translates into CASSQNGMGELFF.

V usage is TRBV14 and J usage is TRBJ1-2, with 7 bases fitting TRBD1. The CDR3 sequence is 14 residues long. J lost 4 bases, V lost 4 bases, and 6 bases had no gene match. Germline-derived CDR1 and CDR2 are SGHDN and FVKESK. CDR3 protein: CASSLSGQPYGYTF. Written as DNA, the CDR3 is TGTGCCAGCAGCCTCTCGGGACAGCCCTATGGCTACACCTTC.

The V call is TRBV7-2, the J call TRBJ2-1; 9 bases line up with TRBD1. The CDR3 is 16 amino acids. CDR1 is SGHTA and CDR2 is FQGNSA in the germline V gene. V was pared by 4 bases and J by 8 bases, with 12 bases of the junction left unmatched. The CDR3 region is CASSSDRGAYFDEQFF. As DNA, the CDR3 is TGTGCCAGCAGCTCCGACAGGGGGGCTTATTTTGATGAGCAGTTCTTC.

The chain uses TRBV9 and TRBJ2-2; D is unclear. Germline CDR1 SGDLS, CDR2 YYNGEE. Trimming took off 3 bases at V and 0 bases at J, with 6 bases between the two ends. The CDR3 runs to 14 residues. The CDR3: CASSGLSNTGELFF. CDR3 coding DNA: TGTGCCAGCAGCGGGCTGTCGAACACCGGGGAGCTGTTTTTT.

This clone appeared a single time. The V call is TRBV9, the J call TRBJ2-2; unclear D gene. The CDR3 sequence is 14 residues long. V was pared by 5 bases and J by 5 bases, with 13 bases between. From germline, CDR1 is SGDLS and CDR2 YYNGEE. CDR3 sequence (DNA): TGTGCCAGCAGGGGCGCACAGACGACCGGGGAGCTGTTTTTT. This sequence encodes CASRGAQTTGELFF.

This CDR3 reads CASSPQLAGGRNEQFF. CDR3 sequence (DNA): TGTGCCAGCAGCCCCCAGCTAGCGGGAGGGCGGAATGAGCAGTTCTTC. The chain couples TRBV6-2 or TRBV6-3 to TRBJ2-1; 12 bases line up with TRBD2. Germline-derived CDR1 and CDR2 are MNHEY and SVGEGT. The CDR3 covers 16 residues. The V segment lost 6 bases and the J segment 7 bases; nucleotides outside the gene matches: 10.

V and J are TRBV18 and TRBJ1-1; a possible D gene is TRBD1 (6 bases). Trimming left V 2 bases short and J 6 bases short, with 22 bases between. From germline, CDR1 is KGHSH and CDR2 LQKENI. CDR3 length equals 17 residues. The CDR3 DNA reads as TGTGCCAGCTCACCATCCCTGGGGGCCTTAAGGCCAGCTGAAGCTTTCTTT. This encodes CASSPSLGALRPAEAFF.

The rearrangement joins TRBV6-4 to TRBJ1-5; D not resolved. Germline lookup yields CDR1 MRHNA and CDR2 SNTAGT. Between the trimmed V and J ends, which lost 6 bases and 1 base, there was a span of 7 bases. This CDR3 spans 13 amino acids. The CDR3 DNA follows: TGTGCCAGCAGCTCACAGAGCAATCAGCCCCAGCATTTT. As protein: CASSSQSNQPQHF.

The J gene is TRBJ2-1, the V gene TRBV4-3; 8 bases match TRBD2. The CDR3 length is 17 residues. Per germline, CDR1 LGHNA and CDR2 YSLEER. J lost 0 bases, V lost 0 bases, and 4 bases had no gene match. The CDR3 sequence: CASSQDVGTSSYNEQFF. The DNA of the CDR3 is TGCGCCAGCAGCCAAGATGTTGGGACTAGCTCCTACAATGAGCAGTTCTTC.

This chain links TRBV12-5 with TRBJ1-1, with 9 bases aligning to TRBD1. There are 14 residues in the CDR3. Trimming cost V 2 bases and J 4 bases; bases outside gene matches: 2. Looked up from germline, CDR1 is LGHNT and CDR2 is FRNRAP. The CDR3 reads CASGLTGGITEAFF. The CDR3 nucleotides are TGTGCTAGTGGTTTGACAGGGGGCATCACTGAAGCTTTCTTT.

The chain carries TRBV27 and TRBJ1-6; 9 nucleotides agree with TRBD1. This CDR3 is built from 14 residues. Germline CDR1 is MNHEY and CDR2 is SMNVEV (reference sequence). V shed 5 bases and J 7 bases; nucleotides not matched to a gene: 3. The CDR3 DNA is TGTGCCAGCAGTCCTGGACAGGGGAATTCACCCCTCCACTTT. It specifies CASSPGQGNSPLHF.

The chain employs TRBV7-2 and TRBJ2-7; D remains ambiguous. Germline V CDR1 and CDR2: SGHTA, FQGNSA. This CDR3 contains 14 residues. The V end was cut by 4 bases, the J end by 4 bases, with 14 bases between. Here the CDR3 reads CASSSGTVPYEQYF. CDR3 coding DNA: TGTGCCAGCAGCTCCGGAACAGTTCCGTACGAGCAGTACTTC.

The sample holds one count of this clone. The chain recombines TRBV29-1 with TRBJ2-1; D gene uncertain. Germline V gene sequence: CDR1 SQVTM, CDR2 ANQGSEA. The ends were cut back, 3 bases at V and 5 bases at J, with 17 bases in the middle. This CDR3 has 15 amino acids. CDR3 DNA sequence: TGCAGCGTTGACCATGGGTCACTAAGGAACAATGAGCAGTTCTTC. It is translated as CSVDHGSLRNNEQFF.

CDR3 loop: CSVIPTGVQSNQPQHF. CDR3 sequence (DNA): TGCAGCGTCATCCCGACAGGGGTTCAGAGCAATCAGCCCCAGCATTTT. The J gene is TRBJ1-5, the V gene TRBV29-1, with 8 bases lining up with TRBD1. Germline V gene sequence: CDR1 SQVTM, CDR2 ANQGSEA. CDR3 length: 16 residues. The ends lost 6 bases at V and 1 base at J; junction bases unmatched: 11. The full variable domain, completed using reference TRBV29-1 and TRBJ1-5, is SAVISQKPSRDICQRGTSLTIQCQVDSQVTMMFWYRQQPGQSLTLIATANQGSEATYESGFVIDKFPISRPNLTFSTLTVSNMSPEDSSIYLCSVIPTGVQSNQPQHFGDGTRLSIL.

The chain recombines TRBV12-3 or TRBV12-4 with TRBJ1-2, with 7 bases that match TRBD1. This CDR3 spans 13 amino acids. The junction had 8 bases not matched to a gene; V was cut back by 6 bases and J by 7 bases. The CDR3 is CASRVSGQAGYTF. The CDR3 bases are TGTGCCAGCAGGGTAAGCGGACAGGCTGGCTACACCTTC.

The chain is built from TRBV24-1 and TRBJ2-1, with TRBD2 matching over 7 bases. The CDR3 covers 13 residues. The V segment lost 9 bases and the J segment 7 bases; nucleotides outside the gene matches: 8. CDR1 and CDR2 from the germline V gene are KGHDR and SFDVKD. In DNA form, the CDR3 reads TGTGCCACCGAGAGCGGGATGAGTAATGAGCAGTTCTTC. Its translation: CATESGMSNEQFF.

The J gene is TRBJ1-3, the V gene TRBV10-2; 10 nucleotides line up with TRBD1. The junction had 7 bases not matched to a gene; V was cut back by 2 bases and J by 6 bases. The CDR3 covers 16 residues. Germline V lookup: CDR1 WSHSY, CDR2 SAAADI. The CDR3 protein is CASSEKTGGRKNTIYF. The CDR3 bases are TGCGCCAGCAGTGAGAAGACAGGGGGCCGCAAAAACACCATATATTTT.

V gene TRBV7-2 combines with J gene TRBJ1-2; 10 bases fit TRBD1. This CDR3 has 16 residues. CDR1 is SGHTA and CDR2 is FQGNSA in the germline V gene. With V trimmed by 0 bases and J by 4 bases, 5 bases remained unmatched. The CDR3 loop is CASSLAGTGAPYGYTF. DNA for the CDR3: TGTGCCAGCAGCTTAGCTGGGACAGGGGCCCCCTATGGCTACACCTTC.